This T cell receptor (beta chain) originates from a study of shared clonotypes between healthy human individuals (dated by TCRdb to about 2020). About the study as a whole: Three men and a couple of women, aged 18 to 49 years, made up the cohort. For each donor, CD4 naive and CD4 memory were each run on three plates, CD8 naive on two plates, and CD8 memory on one plate. The study deeply sequenced blood TCR repertoires of five healthy adults to estimate repertoire size and the extent of clonotype sharing between individuals. To increase sequencing depth and limit assay-specific biases, different laboratories used diverse techniques to prepare libraries and sequence TCR repertoires. Leukapheresis yielded between about 0.94 and 10 billion PBMCs per donor. Study-wide conclusions, independent of this receptor: Larger estimated clonotype richness was generally found for naive subsets than for memory subsets. Rarefaction of sorted-subset datasets indicated incomplete sequencing despite the large sequencing depth. Because the study included a small number of donors, the genetic and exposure-history diversity represented was limited. Clonotypes shared by all four sorted-subset donors showed higher generation probabilities than non-shared clonotypes. Sampling was restricted to blood, and TCR repertoires in tissues likely differ from the TCR repertoires found in blood. Sharing across several donors was observed for 5% to 6.5% of naive CD4, 3.5% of naive CD8, roughly 2.3% of memory CD4, and about 0.4% of memory CD8 clonotypes. Pairwise subsampling led to the expectation that sequencing depth would affect the degree of clonotype sharing among donors.

From the cysteine through the phenylalanine, the CDR3 covers 14 amino acids. Only CDR3 DNA is held: 42 bases, read in frame from base 1. V is clipped by 1 base and J by 8 bases, and the sequence between their germline boundaries is 14 bases long. CDR1 and CDR2, looked up from the germline V gene, are MNHNS and SASEGT. The donors were healthy, HIV-negative adults who had no recently reported acute infections or vaccinations. Every donor was a Caucasian adult residing in Nashville, Tennessee, USA. Magnetic negative selection was used to enrich CD4+ T cells, after which naive cells were positively selected on CD45RA and the negative fraction became the memory subset. Blood was collected by leukapheresis, and PBMCs were isolated by Ficoll-Histopaque density gradient centrifugation and then cryopreserved in liquid nitrogen vapor phase. Analytical flow cytometry was used to check the purity and quantity of each magnetically sorted T cell population. From each sorted fraction, genomic DNA was isolated and quantified by UV absorbance on a Nanodrop 2000c.

TCR CDR3 regions were amplified from genomic DNA by multiplex PCR using the deep immunoSEQ assay. Extracted genomic DNA from each cell subset was distributed evenly across all wells of several immunoSEQ 96-well plates, and each plate was treated as a replicate. For sorted subsets, 150 to 250 ng genomic DNA, equal to tens of thousands of T cell genomes, was loaded into each replicate PCR. The purified libraries were quantified using a Qubit 3.0 fluorometer, sized with a Bioanalyzer 2100, and then quantified again using the KAPA Library Quantification kit. A separate single-read 150-cycle Illumina NextSeq 550 flow cell was used to sequence each immunoSEQ 96-well plate. The published analysis was carried out like this. The immunoSEQ output contained only junctional sequences without quality scores, so filtering could not match that applied to full-length reads. Sequences were annotated with PyIR, a Python wrapper for IgBLAST v1.9, and V/J genes and CDR3 were assigned using IMGT germline references. Reads were filtered out if the reads had weak V/J assignments (E-value above 1e-6), no CDR3, stop codons, out-of-frame junctions, or ambiguous translated residues. A V3J clonotype was defined by an identical inferred V gene, J gene, and CDR3 amino acid sequence. To compute the percentage overlap between repertoires, the number of shared unique clonotypes was divided by the size of the smaller repertoire. Three approaches were used to assess repertoire richness: RTK rarefaction, the Chao1 estimator, and Recon v2.1 estimates of unobserved clonotypes. For all TCRbeta clonotypes obtained by the gDNA method from a handful of donors, generation probabilities were computed with OLGA. TCRdb carries this immuneACCESS record with in-frame sequences only. Its versions omit some clonotypes, under half of them owing to an unresolved V gene in the studies checked, with the rest unexplained. Clone size and the V and J calls come from that table; the DNA yielded D and trimming. The sample data list approximately 720,000 clones, and 60% to 80% of these were observed just once. The ten largest clones take up less than 2% of the sample.

Remarks on this clone: The target of this receptor is not known. Base qualities are not at hand, and no much larger clone is one base apart.

This receptor was identified in a woman in her 30s in good health. Recombination connected TRBV6-1 to TRBJ1-2; a tentative D match to TRBD1 spans 6 bases. The sample consisted of memory CD4+ T cells sorted from blood. The sample's cell subset or site label is to be understood as: CD45RA-negative fraction. The CDR3 protein sequence reads: CASSEVSNRVGYTF. The nucleotide sequence is TGTGCCAGCAGTGAAGTGTCTAACAGGGTCGGCTACACCTTC.